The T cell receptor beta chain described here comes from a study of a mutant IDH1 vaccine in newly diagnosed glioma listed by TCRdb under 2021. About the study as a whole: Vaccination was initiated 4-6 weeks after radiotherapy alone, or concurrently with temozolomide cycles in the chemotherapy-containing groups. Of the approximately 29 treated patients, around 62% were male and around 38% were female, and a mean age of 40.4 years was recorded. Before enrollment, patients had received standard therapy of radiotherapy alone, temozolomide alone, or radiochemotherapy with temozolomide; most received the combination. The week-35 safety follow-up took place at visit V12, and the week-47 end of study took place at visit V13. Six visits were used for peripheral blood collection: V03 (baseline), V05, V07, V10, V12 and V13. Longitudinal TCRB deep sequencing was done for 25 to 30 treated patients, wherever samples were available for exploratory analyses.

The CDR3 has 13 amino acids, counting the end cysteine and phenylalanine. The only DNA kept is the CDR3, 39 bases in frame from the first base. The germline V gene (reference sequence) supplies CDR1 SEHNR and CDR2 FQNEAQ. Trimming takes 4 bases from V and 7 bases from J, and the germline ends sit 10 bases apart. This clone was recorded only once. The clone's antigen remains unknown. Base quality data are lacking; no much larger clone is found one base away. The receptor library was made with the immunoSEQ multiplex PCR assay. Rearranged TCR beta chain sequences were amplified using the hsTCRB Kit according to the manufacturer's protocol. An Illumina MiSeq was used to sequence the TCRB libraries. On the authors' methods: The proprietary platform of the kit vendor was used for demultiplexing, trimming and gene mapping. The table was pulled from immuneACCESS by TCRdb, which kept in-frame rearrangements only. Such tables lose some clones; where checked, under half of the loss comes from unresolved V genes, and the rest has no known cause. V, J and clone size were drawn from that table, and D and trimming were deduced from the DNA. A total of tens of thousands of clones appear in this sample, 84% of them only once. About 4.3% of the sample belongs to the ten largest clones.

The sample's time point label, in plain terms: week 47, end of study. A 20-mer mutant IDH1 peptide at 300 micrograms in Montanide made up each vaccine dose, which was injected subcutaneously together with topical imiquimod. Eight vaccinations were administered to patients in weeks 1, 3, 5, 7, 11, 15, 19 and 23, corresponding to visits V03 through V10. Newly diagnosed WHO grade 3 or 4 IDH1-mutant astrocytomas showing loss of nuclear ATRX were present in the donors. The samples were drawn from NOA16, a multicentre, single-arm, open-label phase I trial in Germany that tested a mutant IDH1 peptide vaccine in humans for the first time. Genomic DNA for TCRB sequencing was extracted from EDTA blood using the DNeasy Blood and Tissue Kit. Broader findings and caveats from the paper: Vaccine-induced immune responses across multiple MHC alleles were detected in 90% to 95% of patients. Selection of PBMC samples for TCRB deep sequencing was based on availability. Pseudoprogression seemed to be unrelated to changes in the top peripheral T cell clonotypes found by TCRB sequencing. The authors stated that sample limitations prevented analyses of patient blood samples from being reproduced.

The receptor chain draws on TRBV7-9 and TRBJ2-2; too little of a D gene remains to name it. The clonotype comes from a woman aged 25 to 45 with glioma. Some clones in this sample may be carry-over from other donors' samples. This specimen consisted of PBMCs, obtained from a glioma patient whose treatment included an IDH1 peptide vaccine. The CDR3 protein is CASSYKLSGELFF. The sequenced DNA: TGTGCCAGCAGCTACAAATTGAGCGGGGAGCTGTTTTTT.